This TCR beta chain is from a study of blood T cell repertoires in COVID-19. Looking at the study overall: Material from acute and convalescent COVID-19 was sourced from the United States, Italy and Spain. Sources were T cells, B-cell-depleted T cells, or PBMCs; the material itself was cDNA or gDNA.

Sequenced by immunoSEQ multiplex PCR; TCRdb stores in-frame clones only, minus some. The sample has about 29,000 clones, roughly nine tenths seen once; the top ten hold 24%. The CDR3 sequence is 13 residues long. V was trimmed by 2 bases and J by 5 bases, leaving 9 bases between them. Germline lookup yields CDR1 MNHEY and CDR2 SVGEGT. This chain joins TRBV6-2 or TRBV6-3 and TRBJ1-1, with D perhaps matching TRBD1 (5 bases). The material sequenced was peripheral blood. This clonotype originated in a human donor with active COVID-19. The donor label of this sample is uncertain. The CDR3, as DNA: TGTGCCAGCAGTTACATTAGGGGAACTGAAGCTTTCTTT. It specifies CASSYIRGTEAFF.